Following are 15 T cell receptor beta chains from one sample sequenced in a study of regulatory T cells in long-lasting Graves disease. HTBI primers from iRepertoire and Arm-PCR of CDR3 regions yielded the TCR beta libraries. TCRdb passed the multiplex PCR reads through MiXCR, listing each CDR3 protein once. The top ten clones hold roughly 46% of a sample with 500,000 to 800,000 distinct CDR3 sequences, around 30% of them seen once. Time point noted: persistent/refractory GD, antithyroid drugs over 5 years with positive TRAb. RNA from PBMCs was the source of the TCR library. Sequenced material: peripheral blood mononuclear cells (PBMCs), taken when the disease was refractory, from a patient treated with antithyroid drugs. The receptors stem from a female donor with Graves disease.

The CDR3 nucleotides read TGTGCCAGCAGTTACTCGTCCGCGGGGGGTGGCTACACCTTC. Its translation: CASSYSSAGGGYTF. This chain connects TRBV6-2 or TRBV6-3 to TRBJ1-2, with D tentatively TRBD1 (5 bases). There are 14 residues in the CDR3. From germline, CDR1 is MNHEY and CDR2 SVGEGT. V lost 0 bases and J lost 7, with 12 bases in between.

This sequence joins TRBV6-1 and TRBJ1-1; D is undetermined. The CDR3 contains 13 residues. Looked up from germline, CDR1 is MNHNS and CDR2 is SASEGT. V was pared by 7 bases and J by 2 bases, with 11 bases between. The CDR3 loop reads CASTAIPNTEAFF. CDR3 DNA: TGTGCCAGCACCGCAATTCCTAACACTGAAGCTTTCTTT.

CDR3 residues: CASSVVNGNTIYF. As DNA, the CDR3 is TGTGCCAGTAGTGTGGTCAACGGAAACACCATATATTTT. The gene calls are TRBV19 and TRBJ1-3; unclear D gene. The V end was cut by 5 bases, the J end by 4 bases, with 9 bases between. Germline lookup yields CDR1 LNHDA and CDR2 SQIVND (reference sequence). The CDR3 has 13 residues.

The rearrangement joins TRBV5-6 to TRBJ1-1; 8 nucleotides agree with TRBD1. This CDR3 spans 13 amino acids. V gave up 5 bases and J gave up 5 bases; unmatched junction bases: 5. Germline V gives CDR1 SGHDT, CDR2 YYEEEE. The CDR3 spells CASRKTGATEAFF. The CDR3 DNA reads as TGTGCCAGCAGAAAGACAGGGGCTACTGAAGCTTTCTTT.

The V and J genes are TRBV20-1 and TRBJ2-5; 8 bases align to TRBD2. The J segment lost 4 bases and the V segment lost 3 bases, leaving 4 bases of the junction unmatched. CDR1 is DFQATT and CDR2 is SNEGSKA in the germline V gene (reference sequence). The CDR3 contains 13 residues. CDR3 region: CSASSGIRETQYF. The CDR3 DNA is TGCAGTGCTAGTAGCGGGATTCGAGAGACCCAGTACTTC.

DNA of the CDR3: TGTGCCAGCAGCCGGCGGGGGGGAGGGGGCGCGATTAACTATGGCTACACCTTC. This sequence encodes CASSRRGGGGAINYGYTF. The chain couples TRBV13 to TRBJ1-2; 7 bases are a match to TRBD1. V lost 5 bases and J lost 1; bases outside the gene matches: 16. Germline V gene data show CDR1 as PRHDT and CDR2 as FYEKMQ (reference sequence). This CDR3 has 18 residues. Variable domain in full (rest from reference TRBV13 and TRBJ1-2): AAGVIQSPRHLIKEKRETATLKCYPIPRHDTVYWYQQGPGQDPQFLISFYEKMQSDKGSIPDRFSAQQFSDYHSELNMSSLELGDSALYFCASSRRGGGGAINYGYTFGSGTRLTVV.

This clonotype was recorded a few times. The chain employs TRBV3-1 and TRBJ2-5; D unresolved. The CDR3 extends over 14 amino acids. Per the germline V gene, CDR1 is LGHDT and CDR2 is YNNKEL (reference sequence). V was trimmed by 0 bases and J by 3 bases, leaving 8 bases between them. DNA for the CDR3: TGTGCCAGCAGCCAAGATATGGCAGAAGAGACCCAGTACTTC. This codes for CASSQDMAEETQYF.

This clonotype has at least ten counts. The chain couples TRBV12-5 to TRBJ1-1, with 7 bases matching TRBD1. From germline, CDR1 is LGHNT and CDR2 FRNRAP. Losses at the gene ends were 4 bases for V and 1 base for J; bases not matched to a gene: 12. This CDR3 region has 17 residues. The CDR3 DNA reads as TGTGCTAGTGGTTCAGTTGTAGGGACAGTACCGAACACTGAAGCTTTCTTT. This gives the protein CASGSVVGTVPNTEAFF.

This clonotype has more than one count but fewer than ten. The chain carries TRBV9 and TRBJ2-5; TRBD1 matches at 9 bases. After removal of 3 bases from V and 2 bases from J, the junction contained 5 bases not matched to a gene. Germline V lookup: CDR1 SGDLS, CDR2 YYNGEE. The CDR3 has 15 residues. In nucleotides, the CDR3 is TGTGCCAGCAGCGCCCGGACAGGGGAGCAAGAGACCCAGTACTTC. As protein: CASSARTGEQETQYF.

The chain is built from TRBV2 and TRBJ2-3; D possibly matches TRBD1 or TRBD2 (5 bases each). Germline V lookup: CDR1 SNHLY, CDR2 FYNNEI. The CDR3 is 13 residues long. Deletions cut 9 bases from V and 10 bases from J, with 20 bases between. CDR3 bases: TGTGCCAGTAACCGGGACCTCGACCTGGCGCAGTATTTT. Its translation is CASNRDLDLAQYF.

In this sample, this clonotype turned up many times. This chain connects TRBV3-1 to TRBJ1-5; perhaps TRBD1 as D (5 bases). Germline assignment: CDR1 LGHDT and CDR2 YNNKEL (reference sequence). The CDR3 runs to 15 residues. Trimming shortened V by 0 bases and J by 8 bases, and 14 bases separated the two germline ends. Here the CDR3 DNA reads TGTGCCAGCAGCCAAGATATGACGGGGCGGGAGCCCCAGCATTTT. Encoded protein: CASSQDMTGREPQHF.

This clonotype was counted ten times or more. The chain carries TRBV6-2 or TRBV6-3 and TRBJ1-4, with D hard to call. Germline V lookup: CDR1 MNHEY, CDR2 SVGEGT. The V end lost 0 bases, the J end lost 10 bases, and 6 bases lay between the germline ends. The length of the CDR3 is 12 residues. Written as DNA, the CDR3 is TGTGCCAGCAGTTACTCGTTTGGAAAACTGTTTTTT. Protein sequence: CASSYSFGKLFF.

This clonotype was detected a few times. The chain joins TRBV28 to TRBJ1-3; D gene uncertain. The CDR3 runs 16 residues. V dropped 3 bases and J dropped 9 bases, with 21 bases sitting between them. Germline CDR1 reads MDHEN; CDR2 reads SYDVKM. CDR3 amino acids: CASSLTVRLGFSTIYF. In nucleotides, the CDR3 is TGTGCCAGCAGTTTGACGGTTCGCCTAGGATTTAGCACCATATATTTT.

This clonotype was found a few times. The chain carries TRBV28 and TRBJ1-5, with 11 bases identical to TRBD1. From germline, CDR1 is MDHEN and CDR2 SYDVKM. This CDR3 comprises 19 residues. The trim removed 2 bases at V and 6 bases at J, leaving 15 bases unmatched. CDR3 coding DNA: TGTGCCAGCAGTTTACCTGCAGTAAGCGGACAGGGGGCAGGTCAGCCCCAGCATTTT. Its translation: CASSLPAVSGQGAGQPQHF.

As to this clonotype: A much larger clone is a single base away; this may be a read error. This sequence joins TRBV14 and TRBJ1-2, with D hard to call. Germline V gene data show CDR1 as SGHDN and CDR2 as FVKESK. V lost 1 base, J lost 4 bases, and 7 bases lay in between. The CDR3 sequence is 13 residues long. The CDR3 DNA sequence: TGTGCCAGCAGCCAAGTGTCAGTCTATGGCTACACCTTC. Encoded protein: CASSQVSVYGYTF.